This TCR beta chain is from a study of T cells in tumors and immune-related adverse events. Germline assignment: CDR1 SEHNR and CDR2 FQNEAQ (reference sequence). This CDR3 spans 14 amino acids. Comments on this clone: Its ends do not fully match the called genes, so a read error is possible. Other DNA sequences from this sample encode an identical CDR3 as well.

TCRdb's table, derived via immunoSEQ multiplex PCR, lists solely in-frame clones and lacks some. The data hold under 650 clones, with roughly 89% observed a single time. The receptor's source is a female donor with metastatic renal cell carcinoma. Sequenced here: tumor tissue, sampled from a patient treated with anti-PD-1 therapy. V usage is TRBV7-9 and J usage is TRBJ1-2, with D tentatively TRBD1 (5 bases). The CDR3 region is CASSSGALGGGYTF. The CDR3 region has the DNA TGTGCCAGCAGTTCCGGGGCCCTCGGCGGTGGCTACACCTTT.